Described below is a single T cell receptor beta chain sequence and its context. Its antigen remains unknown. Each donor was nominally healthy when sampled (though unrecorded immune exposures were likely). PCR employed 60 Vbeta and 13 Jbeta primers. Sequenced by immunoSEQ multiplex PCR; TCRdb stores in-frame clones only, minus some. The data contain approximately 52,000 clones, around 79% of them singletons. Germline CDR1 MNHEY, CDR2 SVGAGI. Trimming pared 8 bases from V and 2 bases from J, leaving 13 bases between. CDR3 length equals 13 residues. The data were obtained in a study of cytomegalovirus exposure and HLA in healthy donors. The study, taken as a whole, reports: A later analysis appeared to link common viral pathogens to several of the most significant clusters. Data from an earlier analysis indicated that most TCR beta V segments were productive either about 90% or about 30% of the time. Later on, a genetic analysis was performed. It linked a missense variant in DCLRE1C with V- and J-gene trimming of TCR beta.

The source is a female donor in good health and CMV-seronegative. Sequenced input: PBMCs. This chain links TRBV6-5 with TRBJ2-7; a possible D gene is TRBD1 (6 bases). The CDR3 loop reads CASRYRVTYEQYF. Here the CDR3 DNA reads TGTGCCAGCCGGTACAGGGTCACCTACGAGCAGTACTTC.